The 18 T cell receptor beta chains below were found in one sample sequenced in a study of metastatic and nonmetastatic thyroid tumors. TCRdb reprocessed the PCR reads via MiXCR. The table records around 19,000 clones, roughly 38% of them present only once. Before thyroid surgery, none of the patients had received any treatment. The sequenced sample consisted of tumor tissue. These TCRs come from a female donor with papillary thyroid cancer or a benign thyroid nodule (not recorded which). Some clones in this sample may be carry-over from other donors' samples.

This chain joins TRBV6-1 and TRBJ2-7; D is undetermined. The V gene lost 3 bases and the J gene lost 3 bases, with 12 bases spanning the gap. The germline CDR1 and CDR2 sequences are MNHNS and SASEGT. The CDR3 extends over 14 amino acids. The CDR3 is CASSDRYLGYEQYF. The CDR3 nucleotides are TGTGCCAGCAGTGATCGCTACTTGGGCTACGAGCAGTACTTC.

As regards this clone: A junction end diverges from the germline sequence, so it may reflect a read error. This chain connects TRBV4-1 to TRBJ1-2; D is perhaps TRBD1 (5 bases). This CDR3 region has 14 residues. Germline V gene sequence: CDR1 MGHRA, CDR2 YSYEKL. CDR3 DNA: TGCGCCAGCAGCTCCGGGACGGACAACTATGGTTACACCTTC. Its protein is CASSSGTDNYGYTF.

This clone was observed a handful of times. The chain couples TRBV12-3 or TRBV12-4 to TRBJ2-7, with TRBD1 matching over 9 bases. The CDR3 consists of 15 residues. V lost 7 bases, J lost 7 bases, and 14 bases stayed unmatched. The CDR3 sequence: CASTSTQQGAREQYF. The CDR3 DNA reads TGTGCCAGCACCTCCACCCAACAGGGGGCGCGGGAGCAGTACTTC.

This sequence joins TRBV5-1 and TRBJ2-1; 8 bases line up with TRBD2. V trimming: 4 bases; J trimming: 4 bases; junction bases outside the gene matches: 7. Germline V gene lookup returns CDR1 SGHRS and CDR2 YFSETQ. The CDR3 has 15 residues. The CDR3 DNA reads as TGCGCCAGCAGCCAACTAGCGGAGGAGTACAATGAGCAGTTCTTC. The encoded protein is CASSQLAEEYNEQFF.

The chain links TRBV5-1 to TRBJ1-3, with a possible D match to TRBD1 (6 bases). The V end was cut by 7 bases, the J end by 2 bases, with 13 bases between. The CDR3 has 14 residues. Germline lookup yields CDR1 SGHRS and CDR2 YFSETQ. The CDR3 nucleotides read TGCGCCAGCTCTGACGGGGGCCCTGGAAACACCATATATTTT. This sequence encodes CASSDGGPGNTIYF.

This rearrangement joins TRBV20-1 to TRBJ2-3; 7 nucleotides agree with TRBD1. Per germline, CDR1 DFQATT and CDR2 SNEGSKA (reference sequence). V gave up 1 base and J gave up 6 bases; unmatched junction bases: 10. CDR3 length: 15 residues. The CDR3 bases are TGCAGTGCTAGAGGGACAGGAGGTAATATTGATACGCAGTATTTT. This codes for CSARGTGGNIDTQYF.

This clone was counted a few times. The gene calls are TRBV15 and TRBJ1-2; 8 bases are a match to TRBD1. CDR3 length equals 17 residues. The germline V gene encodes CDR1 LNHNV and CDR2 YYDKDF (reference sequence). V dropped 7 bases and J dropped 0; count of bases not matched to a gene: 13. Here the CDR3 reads CATTDRGYLGANYGYTF. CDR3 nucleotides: TGTGCCACCACCGACAGGGGCTACCTAGGAGCTAACTATGGCTACACCTTC.

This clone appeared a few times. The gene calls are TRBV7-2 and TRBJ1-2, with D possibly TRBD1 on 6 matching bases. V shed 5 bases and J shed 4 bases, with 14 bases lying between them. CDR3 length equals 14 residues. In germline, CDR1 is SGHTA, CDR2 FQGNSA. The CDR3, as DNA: TGTGCCAGCAGCACCAGGGGAGGCGGCTATGGCTACACCTTC. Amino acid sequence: CASSTRGGGYGYTF. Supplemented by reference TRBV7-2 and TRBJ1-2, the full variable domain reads GAGVSQSPSNKVTEKGKDVELRCDPISGHTALYWYRQSLGQGLEFLIYFQGNSAPDKSGLPSDRFSAERTGGSVSTLTIQRTQQEDSAVYLCASSTRGGGYGYTFGSGTRLTVV.

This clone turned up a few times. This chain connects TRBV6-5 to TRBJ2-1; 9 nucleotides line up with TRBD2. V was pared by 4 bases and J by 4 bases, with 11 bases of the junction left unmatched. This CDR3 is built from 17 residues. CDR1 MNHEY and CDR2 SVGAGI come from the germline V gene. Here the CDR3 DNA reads TGTGCCAGCAGTTCCCCCTCTGGGGCGGGAGGGTACAATGAGCAGTTCTTC. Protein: CASSSPSGAGGYNEQFF.

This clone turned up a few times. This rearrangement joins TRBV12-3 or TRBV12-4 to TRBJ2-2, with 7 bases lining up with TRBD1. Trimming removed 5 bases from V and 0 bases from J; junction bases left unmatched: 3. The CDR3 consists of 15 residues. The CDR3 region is CASSGGQTNTGELFF. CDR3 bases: TGTGCCAGCAGTGGGGGACAGACGAACACCGGGGAGCTGTTTTTT.

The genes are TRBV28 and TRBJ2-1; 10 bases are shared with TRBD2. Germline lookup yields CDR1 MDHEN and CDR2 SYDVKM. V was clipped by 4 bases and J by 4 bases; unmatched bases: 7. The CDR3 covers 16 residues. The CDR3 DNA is TGTGCCAGCAGTTCGCAGGGACTAGCGCGATACAATGAGCAGTTCTTC. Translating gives CASSSQGLARYNEQFF.

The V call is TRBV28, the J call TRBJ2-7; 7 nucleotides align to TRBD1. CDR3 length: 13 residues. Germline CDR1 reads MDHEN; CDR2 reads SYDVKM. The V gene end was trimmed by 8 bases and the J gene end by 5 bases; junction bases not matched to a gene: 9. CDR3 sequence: CASSDRVEDEQYF. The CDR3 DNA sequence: TGTGCCAGCTCCGACAGGGTAGAAGACGAGCAGTACTTC.

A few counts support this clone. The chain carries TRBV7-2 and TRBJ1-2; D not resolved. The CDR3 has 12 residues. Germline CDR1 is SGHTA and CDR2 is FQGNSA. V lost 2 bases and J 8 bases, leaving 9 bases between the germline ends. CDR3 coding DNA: TGTGCCAGCAGCTTAAGCGCGGGCGGCTACACCTTC. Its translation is CASSLSAGGYTF. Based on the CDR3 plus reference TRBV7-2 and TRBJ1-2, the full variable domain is GAGVSQSPSNKVTEKGKDVELRCDPISGHTALYWYRQSLGQGLEFLIYFQGNSAPDKSGLPSDRFSAERTGGSVSTLTIQRTQQEDSAVYLCASSLSAGGYTFGSGTRLTVV.

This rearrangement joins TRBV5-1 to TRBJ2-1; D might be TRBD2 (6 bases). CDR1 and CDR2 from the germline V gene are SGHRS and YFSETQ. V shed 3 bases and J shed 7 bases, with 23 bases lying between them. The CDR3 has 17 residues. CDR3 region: CASSYRAAGPSVNEQFF. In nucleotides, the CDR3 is TGCGCCAGCAGCTACCGCGCCGCGGGGCCTTCTGTGAATGAGCAGTTCTTC.

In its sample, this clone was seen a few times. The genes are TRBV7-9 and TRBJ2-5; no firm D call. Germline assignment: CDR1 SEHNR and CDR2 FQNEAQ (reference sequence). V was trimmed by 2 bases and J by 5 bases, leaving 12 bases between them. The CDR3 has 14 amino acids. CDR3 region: CASSLTGLQETQYF. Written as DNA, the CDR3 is TGTGCCAGCAGCTTAACCGGGCTACAGGAGACCCAGTACTTC.

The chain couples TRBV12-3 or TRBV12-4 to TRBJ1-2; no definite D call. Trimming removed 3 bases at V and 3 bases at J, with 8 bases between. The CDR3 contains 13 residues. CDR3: CASSLRRDYGYTF. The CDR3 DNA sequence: TGTGCCAGCAGTTTGCGAAGGGACTATGGCTACACCTTC.

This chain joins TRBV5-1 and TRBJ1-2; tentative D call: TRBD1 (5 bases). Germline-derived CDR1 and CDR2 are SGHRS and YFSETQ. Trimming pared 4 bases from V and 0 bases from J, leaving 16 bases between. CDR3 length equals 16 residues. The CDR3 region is CASSHEQVPSNYGYTF. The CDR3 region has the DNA TGCGCCAGCAGCCATGAACAGGTCCCATCTAACTATGGCTACACCTTC.

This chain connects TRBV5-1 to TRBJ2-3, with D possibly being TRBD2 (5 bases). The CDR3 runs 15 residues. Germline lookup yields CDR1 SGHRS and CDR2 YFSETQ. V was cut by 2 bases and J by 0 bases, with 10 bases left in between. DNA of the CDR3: TGCGCCAGCAGCTTATGGGAGATTAGCACAGATACGCAGTATTTT. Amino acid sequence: CASSLWEISTDTQYF.